Listed below are T cell receptor beta chains from one sample, sequenced in a study of cytomegalovirus exposure and HLA in healthy donors. The assay was immunoSEQ multiplex PCR, and TCRdb's table has in-frame clones only and misses some. The repertoire includes more than 95,000 clones, approximately 76% of them detected once, and around 5% sits in the top ten. The sample consisted of PBMCs. The receptors here all came from a woman aged 18-29 years in good health and CMV-seropositive. Each CDR3 is given with its conserved first and last residue. The D gene is left open where the match is weak. Only some rows state a clone size, as once, few, many or a class for expanded clones.

cdr3_aa	cdr3_nt	d_call	v_call	j_call	clone_size
CASSYDARNTEAFF	TGTGCCAGCAGTTATGATGCTAGGAACACTGAAGCTTTCTTT	-	TRBV27	TRBJ1-1	-
CASSLVESSYEQYF	TGTGCCAGCAGTTTGGTGGAGAGCTCCTACGAGCAGTACTTC	-	TRBV28	TRBJ2-7	-
CASSEGQASGDTQYF	TGTGCCAGCAGTGAAGGACAGGCCTCTGGAGATACGCAGTATTTT	-	TRBV2	TRBJ2-3	few
CASSPGTQYQETQYF	TGTGCCAGCAGTCCCGGGACACAGTACCAAGAGACCCAGTACTTC	-	TRBV2	TRBJ2-5	-
CASSDETSGDYNEQFF	TGCGCCAGCAGTGACGAGACTAGCGGGGATTACAATGAGCAGTTCTTC	TRBD2	TRBV10-1	TRBJ2-1	-
CSVGRGGGTEAFF	TGCAGCGTCGGCAGAGGGGGGGGCACTGAAGCTTTCTTT	-	TRBV29-1	TRBJ1-1	few
CASRGGYEQFF	TGTGCCTCCAGGGGAGGGTATGAGCAGTTCTTC	-	TRBV6-5	TRBJ2-1	-
CASSKRTSSGDEQFF	TGCGCCAGCAGCAAACGGACTAGCAGCGGCGATGAGCAGTTCTTC	TRBD2	TRBV5-1	TRBJ2-1	-
CSAHPPDRGNYNEQFF	TGCAGCGCTCATCCTCCGGACAGGGGCAATTACAATGAGCAGTTCTTC	TRBD1	TRBV29-1	TRBJ2-1	once
CASSNPGLAGNEQFF	TGTGCCAGCAGCAATCCGGGACTAGCGGGAAATGAGCAGTTCTTC	TRBD2	TRBV5-4	TRBJ2-1	-
CAICAGGNYEQYF	TGTGCCATATGCGCGGGAGGGAACTACGAGCAGTACTTC	TRBD2	TRBV28	TRBJ2-7	-